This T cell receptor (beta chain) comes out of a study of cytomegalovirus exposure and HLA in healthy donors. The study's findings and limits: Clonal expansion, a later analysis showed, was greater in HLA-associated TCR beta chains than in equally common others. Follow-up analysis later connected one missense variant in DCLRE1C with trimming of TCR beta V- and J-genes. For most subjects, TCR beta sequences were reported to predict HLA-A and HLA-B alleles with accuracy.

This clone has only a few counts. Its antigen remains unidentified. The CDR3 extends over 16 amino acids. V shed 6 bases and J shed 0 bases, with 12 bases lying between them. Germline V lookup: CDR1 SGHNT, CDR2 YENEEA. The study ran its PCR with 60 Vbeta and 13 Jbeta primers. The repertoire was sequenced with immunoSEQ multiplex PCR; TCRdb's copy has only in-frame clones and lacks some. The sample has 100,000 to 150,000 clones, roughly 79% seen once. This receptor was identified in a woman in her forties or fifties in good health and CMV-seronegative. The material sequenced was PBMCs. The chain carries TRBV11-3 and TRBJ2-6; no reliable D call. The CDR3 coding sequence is TGTGCCAGCAGGAGAGATAGAAACTCTGGGGCCAACGTCCTGACTTTC. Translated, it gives CASRRDRNSGANVLTF.